These 29 T cell receptor beta chains were all obtained from the same sample, sequenced in a study of shared T cell receptors in the human thymus. Data came from immunoSEQ multiplex PCR; TCRdb stores just in-frame clones and leaves some out. The sample yields hundreds of thousands of clones, approximately 88% seen once. The same sample was also used in a study of human thymus T cells.

Specimen: thymocytes. The receptors were sampled from a boy in the first two years of life with a congenital heart defect.

In DNA form, the CDR3 reads TGTGCCAGCAGCTTAGTTAGCGGGAGGGGGAATGAGCAGTTCTTC. Translation gives CASSLVSGRGNEQFF. The chain links TRBV13 to TRBJ2-1, with TRBD2 identical over 11 bases. The CDR3 contains 15 residues. V was pared by 1 base and J by 7 bases, with 3 bases of the junction left unmatched. Germline CDR1 PRHDT, CDR2 FYEKMQ (reference sequence).

J is TRBJ2-2 and V is TRBV25-1; TRBD1 might be the D (6 bases). The V and J ends lost 5 bases and 0 bases respectively, with 13 bases between them. The CDR3 is 16 residues long. Germline CDR1 MGHDK, CDR2 SYGVNS. The DNA for the CDR3 is TGTGCCAGCAGTAACAGGGCACCCCCGAACACCGGGGAGCTGTTTTTT. Translated, it gives CASSNRAPPNTGELFF.

This chain joins TRBV15 and TRBJ1-1; 8 nucleotides match TRBD1. The CDR3 contains 16 residues. V was clipped by 5 bases and J by 2 bases; unmatched bases: 10. Germline V gene data show CDR1 as LNHNV and CDR2 as YYDKDF (reference sequence). This CDR3 reads CATSAAGQVLNTEAFF. Written as DNA, the CDR3 is TGTGCCACCAGCGCCGCGGGACAGGTACTTAACACTGAAGCTTTCTTT.

The chain is built from TRBV29-1 and TRBJ2-3; 8 bases map to TRBD2. In germline, CDR1 is SQVTM, CDR2 ANQGSEA. V gave up 6 bases and J gave up 2 bases; unmatched junction bases: 13. CDR3 length: 16 residues. The CDR3 here is CSVARRLAYITDTQYF. The CDR3 DNA follows: TGCAGCGTCGCACGAAGACTAGCGTATATCACAGATACGCAGTATTTT.

This rearrangement joins TRBV9 to TRBJ2-5; D is undetermined. Between the trimmed V and J ends, which lost 3 bases and 9 bases, there was a span of 15 bases. The CDR3 length is 13 residues. Germline CDR1 SGDLS, CDR2 YYNGEE. The CDR3 DNA is TGTGCCAGCAGCGCTGAGAACCCCGCGGCCCAGTACTTC. It specifies CASSAENPAAQYF.

This clone was observed a few times. The chain joins TRBV19 to TRBJ2-7, with 8 bases lining up with TRBD1. Losses at the gene ends were 5 bases for V and 2 bases for J; bases not matched to a gene: 8. Germline CDR1 is LNHDA and CDR2 is SQIVND (reference sequence). The length of the CDR3 is 15 residues. CDR3 in DNA: TGTGCCAGTAGTCTTCGACAGGGGATTACCTACGAGCAGTACTTC. Its protein product is CASSLRQGITYEQYF. Based on the CDR3 plus reference TRBV19 and TRBJ2-7, the full variable domain is DGGITQSPKYLFRKEGQNVTLSCEQNLNHDAMYWYRQDPGQGLRLIYYSQIVNDFQKGDIAEGYSVSREKKESFPLTVTSAQKNPTAFYLCASSLRQGITYEQYFGPGTRLTVT.

V and J are TRBV4-2 and TRBJ2-3; 7 bases align to TRBD2. The CDR3 runs 15 residues. With 0 bases clipped from V and 2 bases from J, the junction kept 2 bases outside the gene matches. CDR1 is LGHNA and CDR2 is YNFKEQ in the germline V gene. The CDR3 is CASSQELATTDTQYF. CDR3 sequence (DNA): TGTGCCAGCAGCCAAGAACTAGCGACCACAGATACGCAGTATTTT.

The chain links TRBV2 to TRBJ1-5; maybe TRBD1 (6 bases). V shed 7 bases and J shed 9 bases, with 16 bases lying between them. The CDR3 contains 13 residues. CDR1 and CDR2 (germline): SNHLY, FYNNEI. CDR3 region: CASMGTHLRPQHF. In DNA form, the CDR3 reads TGTGCCAGCATGGGGACACACTTACGGCCCCAGCATTTT.

The V call is TRBV11-2, the J call TRBJ2-7, with 7 bases aligning to TRBD1. With V trimmed by 2 bases and J by 1 base, 2 bases remained unmatched. The CDR3 runs to 14 residues. Germline V gives CDR1 SGHAT, CDR2 FQNNGV. The CDR3 region has the DNA TGTGCCAGCAGCTTACGGGACAGATCCTACGAGCAGTACTTC. This codes for CASSLRDRSYEQYF. Combining the CDR3 with reference TRBV11-2 and TRBJ2-7 gives the whole variable domain EAGVAQSPRYKIIEKRQSVAFWCNPISGHATLYWYQQILGQGPKLLIQFQNNGVVDDSQLPKDRFSAERLKGVDSTLKIQPAKLEDSAVYLCASSLRDRSYEQYFGPGTRLTVT.

The gene calls are TRBV5-6 and TRBJ2-1, with D unresolved. The CDR3 has 15 amino acids. Germline-derived CDR1 and CDR2 are SGHDT and YYEEEE. Between the trimmed V and J ends, which lost 2 bases and 8 bases, there was a span of 17 bases. The CDR3 sequence: CASSFGSLVSHEQFF. The CDR3, as DNA: TGTGCCAGCAGCTTCGGGTCACTGGTTTCACATGAGCAGTTCTTC.

The gene calls are TRBV7-3 and TRBJ2-5; a possible D gene is TRBD1 (5 bases). The V and J ends lost 4 bases and 2 bases respectively, with 8 bases between them. From germline, CDR1 is SGHTA and CDR2 FQGTGA. The CDR3 spans 13 residues. CDR3 DNA sequence: TGTGCCAGCAGCTCTCAGGGTCAAGAGACCCAGTACTTC. It yields the protein CASSSQGQETQYF. The full variable domain, in which reference TRBV7-3 and TRBJ2-5 provide the parts outside the CDR3, is GAGVSQTPSNKVTEKGKYVELRCDPISGHTALYWYRQSLGQGPEFLIYFQGTGAADDSGLPNDRFFAVRPEGSVSTLKIQRTERGDSAVYLCASSSQGQETQYFGPGTRLLVL.

V is TRBV7-8 and J is TRBJ1-5; 9 bases are a match to TRBD1. The length of the CDR3 is 17 residues. The germline gives CDR1 SGHVS, CDR2 FQNEAQ. V gave up 3 bases and J gave up 3 bases; unmatched junction bases: 9. In DNA, the CDR3 is TGTGCCAGCAGCTTGGCCCCCACAGGGGGCACCAATCAGCCCCAGCATTTT. This sequence encodes CASSLAPTGGTNQPQHF.

The chain uses TRBV6-4 and TRBJ2-7, with D unclear. In germline, CDR1 is MRHNA, CDR2 SNTAGT. V was cut by 3 bases and J by 5 bases, with 8 bases left in between. The CDR3 runs 12 residues. CDR3 DNA sequence: TGTGCCAGCAGTGATGAGGCCCACGAGCAGTACTTC. It translates to CASSDEAHEQYF.

V gene TRBV19 combines with J gene TRBJ2-7, with a tentative D call TRBD1 (5 bases). Germline V gene lookup returns CDR1 LNHDA and CDR2 SQIVND (reference sequence). There are 13 residues in the CDR3. V was shortened by 6 bases and J by 4 bases, with 13 bases between the two germline ends. In DNA form, the CDR3 reads TGTGCCAGTAGAAACGACAAGGGGTACGAGCAGTACTTC. Protein: CASRNDKGYEQYF.

V gene TRBV6-6 combines with J gene TRBJ2-5; no firm D call. This CDR3 comprises 13 residues. Trimming took 8 bases from V and 9 from J, leaving 19 bases between them. Per the germline V gene, CDR1 is MNHNY and CDR2 is SVGAGI (reference sequence). The CDR3: CASVTNLGRAQYF. The CDR3 bases are TGTGCCAGCGTCACCAACCTTGGTCGAGCCCAGTACTTC.

V usage is TRBV5-4 and J usage is TRBJ2-7; tentative D call: TRBD2 (6 bases). CDR3 size: 12 residues. CDR1 and CDR2 from the germline V gene are SGHNT and YYREEE (reference sequence). V lost 6 bases and J 5 bases, leaving 12 bases between the germline ends. Written as DNA, the CDR3 is TGTGCCAGCAACCGGTGGGGGGACGAGCAGTACTTC. Encoded protein: CASNRWGDEQYF.

The V and J genes are TRBV29-1 and TRBJ1-4; D is unresolved. The length of the CDR3 is 13 residues. Trimming pared 7 bases from V and 2 bases from J, leaving 11 bases between. Per the germline V gene, CDR1 is SQVTM and CDR2 is ANQGSEA. The CDR3 coding sequence is TGCAGCGCCAAAGACGGGACTAATGAAAAACTGTTTTTT. Translating gives CSAKDGTNEKLFF.

This clone was seen a single time. The chain links TRBV27 to TRBJ1-4; 7 bases agree with TRBD1. This CDR3 region has 14 residues. Germline V gene data show CDR1 as MNHEY and CDR2 as SMNVEV (reference sequence). With 0 bases clipped from V and 8 bases from J, the junction kept 3 bases outside the gene matches. CDR3 sequence: CASSLSTGSEKLFF. CDR3 nucleotides: TGTGCCAGCAGTTTATCGACAGGGTCAGAAAAACTGTTTTTT.

J is TRBJ2-5 and V is TRBV2; 8 nucleotides line up with TRBD1. Germline V CDR1 and CDR2: SNHLY, FYNNEI. Germline trimming cut 7 bases from V and 9 bases from J; bases unmatched to any gene: 13. The CDR3 covers 14 residues. Here the CDR3 reads CASILTGVGFSQYF. For the CDR3, the DNA is TGTGCCAGCATTTTGACAGGGGTGGGGTTTTCCCAGTACTTC.

V is TRBV6-6 and J is TRBJ2-4; D perhaps matches TRBD2 (6 bases). Germline loops: CDR1 MNHNY, CDR2 SVGAGI (reference sequence). This CDR3 is 14 amino acids long. Trimming stripped 6 bases from V and 7 bases from J, with 16 bases between. CDR3 sequence reads: CASSPPEGRNIQYF. In nucleotides, the CDR3 is TGTGCCAGCAGCCCGCCGGAGGGGAGGAACATTCAGTACTTC.

The chain uses TRBV7-2 and TRBJ2-1, with 12 nucleotides matching TRBD2. Trimming removed 5 bases from V and 9 bases from J; junction bases left unmatched: 11. Germline-derived CDR1 and CDR2 are SGHTA and FQGNSA. The CDR3 contains 16 residues. The CDR3 coding sequence is TGTGCCAGCAGCCAGCCTAGCGGGAGGGCGTCAGGTGAGCAGTTCTTC. This codes for CASSQPSGRASGEQFF.

V is TRBV18 and J is TRBJ1-1, with D possibly being TRBD1 (5 bases). Trimming pared 2 bases from V and 4 bases from J, leaving 11 bases between. Germline CDR1 is KGHSH and CDR2 is LQKENI. The CDR3 extends over 14 amino acids. The CDR3 bases are TGTGCCAGCTCACCAAACTGGGGGGGCACTGAAGCTTTCTTT. Protein product: CASSPNWGGTEAFF.

This clone was observed a single time. V usage is TRBV9 and J usage is TRBJ2-1, with 7 bases identical to TRBD2. The germline V gene encodes CDR1 SGDLS and CDR2 YYNGEE. The CDR3 length is 15 residues. V trimming: 0 bases; J trimming: 4 bases; junction bases outside the gene matches: 4. Here the CDR3 reads CASSVGTSAYNEQFF. DNA of the CDR3: TGTGCCAGCAGCGTAGGGACTAGTGCTTACAATGAGCAGTTCTTC. Drawing the rest from reference TRBV9 and TRBJ2-1, the complete variable domain is DSGVTQTPKHLITATGQRVTLRCSPRSGDLSVYWYQQSLDQGLQFLIQYYNGEERAKGNILERFSAQQFPDLHSELNLSSLELGDSALYFCASSVGTSAYNEQFFGPGTRLTVL.

V usage is TRBV27 and J usage is TRBJ1-5; 8 bases match TRBD1. With 5 bases clipped from V and 2 bases from J, the junction kept 8 bases outside the gene matches. Looked up from germline, CDR1 is MNHEY and CDR2 is SMNVEV (reference sequence). The CDR3 has 16 residues. In DNA, the CDR3 is TGTGCCAGCAGTCTCATATGGACAGGGCGCAATCAGCCCCAGCATTTT. Translated, it gives CASSLIWTGRNQPQHF.

The chain is built from TRBV19 and TRBJ1-5; 10 bases are shared with TRBD1. The CDR3 extends over 15 amino acids. Germline V gene sequence: CDR1 LNHDA, CDR2 SQIVND (reference sequence). The J segment lost 8 bases and the V segment lost 6 bases, leaving 10 bases of the junction unmatched. CDR3 amino acids: CASRGGQGTKEPQHF. CDR3 bases: TGTGCCAGTAGAGGGGGACAGGGGACTAAGGAGCCCCAGCATTTT.

This rearrangement joins TRBV2 to TRBJ2-7, with 7 bases identical to TRBD1. CDR1 is SNHLY, CDR2 FYNNEI, per germline. This CDR3 has 15 amino acids. V was clipped by 7 bases and J by 0 bases; unmatched bases: 9. The CDR3 protein is CASTRGGQSSYEQYF. DNA of the CDR3: TGTGCCAGCACCCGAGGGGGACAGAGCTCCTACGAGCAGTACTTC.

The chain uses TRBV11-3 and TRBJ2-3, with TRBD2 identical over 9 bases. The length of the CDR3 is 16 residues. The V gene's germline CDR1 is SGHNT and CDR2 YENEEA. Trimming cost V 2 bases and J 8 bases; bases outside gene matches: 11. This chain's CDR3 is CASSLSWGRREGTQYF. CDR3 coding DNA: TGTGCCAGCAGCTTATCGTGGGGACGGCGGGAGGGTACGCAGTATTTT.

This clone was counted only a few times. The rearrangement joins TRBV18 to TRBJ2-7, with unresolved D. Trimming stripped 4 bases from V and 5 bases from J, with 12 bases between. This CDR3 comprises 13 residues. Germline V gives CDR1 KGHSH, CDR2 LQKENI. CDR3 bases: TGTGCCAGCTCACTAGGAGATTACAACGAGCAGTACTTC. The encoded protein is CASSLGDYNEQYF.

This chain joins TRBV5-8 and TRBJ2-1; D possibly corresponds to TRBD2 (6 bases). The CDR3 consists of 15 residues. Germline V gene data show CDR1 as SGHTS and CDR2 as YDEGEE. Deletions cut 4 bases from V and 1 base from J, with 12 bases between. The CDR3: CASSEGGRSYNEQFF. The CDR3 nucleotides read TGTGCCAGCAGCGAGGGAGGCCGTTCCTACAATGAGCAGTTCTTC.